This section outlines one T cell receptor beta chain sequence together with its context. Its antigen is currently unknown. This sample was included in a study of shared clonotypes between healthy human individuals. For the study at large: In total, the donors were two women and a few men aged 18 to 49. Study findings and constraints: Clonotype sharing across four donors was observed for roughly 5% of naive CD4 clonotypes.

The table came from immunoSEQ multiplex PCR; TCRdb's copy has only in-frame clones and leaves some out. Of roughly 2 million clones in the sample, almost 96% are singletons; the top ten hold around 0.13%. Germline loops: CDR1 SNHLY, CDR2 FYNNEI. The CDR3 spans 14 residues. Trimming left V 7 bases short and J 7 bases short, with 16 bases between. Partitioning of CD4+ cells yielded a CD45RA+ naive subset and a CD45RA-negative memory subset. This TCR came from a man between 18 and 29 years old in good health. The chain carries TRBV2 and TRBJ2-2; D might be TRBD1 or TRBD2, each matching 6 bases. The specimen sequenced was naive CD4+ T cells sorted from blood. Subset in this sample: CD45RA+ positively selected. The CDR3 coding sequence is TGTGCCAGCACCCCGGGGGCGCGGGACGGGGAGCTGTTTTTT. This translates into CASTPGARDGELFF. The full variable domain, its missing parts supplied by reference TRBV2 and TRBJ2-2, is EPEVTQTPSHQVTQMGQEVILRCVPISNHLYFYWYRQILGQKVEFLVSFYNNEISEKSEIFDDQFSVERPDGSNFTLKIRSTKLEDSAMYFCASTPGARDGELFFGEGSRLTVL.